One and the same sample provided the 27 T cell receptor beta chains below, sequenced in a study of blood T cell repertoires in COVID-19. Produced via immunoSEQ multiplex PCR; TCRdb's table is partial and in-frame only. Of over 250,000 clones listed, around nine tenths are singletons. The material sequenced was PBMCs or T cells enriched from blood (not recorded which). The receptors stem from a man aged 55 to 69 who had recovered from COVID-19.

The J gene is TRBJ2-3, the V gene TRBV5-6, with 11 bases that match TRBD2. The junction had 7 bases not matched to a gene; V was cut back by 4 bases and J by 3 bases. The CDR3 covers 16 residues. Germline V gene sequence: CDR1 SGHDT, CDR2 YYEEEE. The CDR3 spells CASSRRLAGSTDTQYF. The DNA of the CDR3 is TGTGCCAGCAGCAGAAGACTAGCGGGGTCGACAGATACGCAGTATTTT.

V gene TRBV3-1 (or the pseudogene TRBV3-2) combines with J gene TRBJ1-1; D is uncertain. The CDR3 is 13 amino acids. The V end was cut by 1 base, the J end by 6 bases, with 9 bases between. Germline loops: CDR1 LGHDT, CDR2 YNNKEL (reference sequence). Written as DNA, the CDR3 is TGTGCCAGCAGCCAAGTCGGGTCGGCTGAAGCTTTCTTT. This sequence encodes CASSQVGSAEAFF.

The chain has TRBV18 and TRBJ2-2, with TRBD1 matching over 8 bases. Losses at the gene ends were 1 base for V and 5 bases for J; bases not matched to a gene: 6. The CDR3 is 16 residues long. Germline CDR1 and CDR2: KGHSH and LQKENI. The CDR3 DNA reads as TGTGCCAGCTCACCACTCGAGAACAGGGGGACCGGGGAGCTGTTTTTT. Translating it yields CASSPLENRGTGELFF.

This clone was seen just once. The V call is TRBV24-1, the J call TRBJ2-1; D unclear. Trimming pared 3 bases from V and 5 bases from J, leaving 13 bases between. This CDR3 region has 15 residues. Germline V gives CDR1 KGHDR, CDR2 SFDVKD. The CDR3 region has the DNA TGTGCCACCAGTGATAGAAAGGCAGGCAACAATGAGCAGTTCTTC. Translating it yields CATSDRKAGNNEQFF.

The chain couples TRBV5-6 to TRBJ1-2; D gene unclear. Germline CDR1 SGHDT, CDR2 YYEEEE. The V end lost 3 bases, the J end lost 4 bases, and 13 bases lay between the germline ends. The CDR3 spans 14 residues. The CDR3 DNA reads as TGTGCCAGCAGCTCCGGGGTGGCCGGCTATGGCTACACCTTC. Its protein product is CASSSGVAGYGYTF. Full variable domain (outside the CDR3, taken from reference TRBV5-6 and TRBJ1-2): DAGVTQSPTHLIKTRGQQVTLRCSPKSGHDTVSWYQQALGQGPQFIFQYYEEEERQRGNFPDRFSGHQFPNYSSELNVNALLLGDSALYLCASSSGVAGYGYTFGSGTRLTVV.

The rearrangement links TRBV12-3 or TRBV12-4 to TRBJ1-1; TRBD1 matches at 7 bases. CDR3 length equals 12 residues. V lost 2 bases to trimming and J lost 7 bases; unmatched junction nucleotides: 1. The CDR3 protein is CASSLRDSEAFF. The CDR3 DNA sequence: TGTGCCAGCAGTTTAAGGGACAGTGAAGCTTTCTTT.

The chain carries TRBV30 and TRBJ1-2, with 8 bases fitting TRBD1. Germline V CDR1 and CDR2: GTSNPN, SVGIG (reference sequence). V lost 5 bases and J lost 4; bases outside the gene matches: 9. The length of the CDR3 is 14 residues. This chain's CDR3 is CAWGPTGVAYGYTF. For the CDR3, the DNA is TGTGCCTGGGGTCCGACAGGGGTGGCCTATGGCTACACCTTC.

The chain uses TRBV6-2 or TRBV6-3 and TRBJ1-1; 7 bases line up with TRBD1. Looked up from germline, CDR1 is MNHEY and CDR2 is SVGEGT. The junction had 10 bases not matched to a gene; V was cut back by 0 bases and J by 0 bases. The CDR3 covers 18 residues. Here the CDR3 DNA reads TGTGCCAGCAGTTACTCCGTTTGGGGACAGTTCATGAACACTGAAGCTTTCTTT. Translation: CASSYSVWGQFMNTEAFF.

This sequence joins TRBV5-4 and TRBJ2-3; the match to TRBD2 covers 11 bases. Trimming at V came to 4 bases and at J to 3 bases, leaving 7 bases not matched to a gene. Germline CDR1 and CDR2: SGHNT and YYREEE (reference sequence). This CDR3 region has 16 residues. CDR3 DNA sequence: TGTGCCAGCAGCCTTAAACTAGCGGGAGTGACAGATACGCAGTATTTT. Amino acid sequence: CASSLKLAGVTDTQYF.

Remarks on this clone: The junction differs from germline at one of its ends, possibly a read error. The chain couples TRBV6-1 to TRBJ1-2; tentative D call: TRBD1 (5 bases). The germline CDR1 and CDR2 sequences are MNHNS and SASEGT. This CDR3 has 14 residues. CDR3 loop: CASSEESRGGGYTF. CDR3 in DNA: TGTGCCAGCAGCGAAGAGTCTAGGGGCGGCGGCTACACCTTC.

This clone appeared once. This rearrangement joins TRBV11-2 to TRBJ2-7; 8 positions agree with TRBD1. The CDR3 is 13 residues long. J lost 6 bases, V lost 4 bases, and 5 bases had no gene match. Germline V gene sequence: CDR1 SGHAT, CDR2 FQNNGV. DNA for the CDR3: TGTGCCAGCAGCTCCGGACAGGGAGGCGAGCAGTACTTC. This codes for CASSSGQGGEQYF. Together with reference TRBV11-2 and TRBJ2-7, the CDR3 gives the full variable domain: EAGVAQSPRYKIIEKRQSVAFWCNPISGHATLYWYQQILGQGPKLLIQFQNNGVVDDSQLPKDRFSAERLKGVDSTLKIQPAKLEDSAVYLCASSSGQGGEQYFGPGTRLTVT.

This chain connects TRBV7-6 to TRBJ2-7, with 10 bases matching TRBD2. In germline, CDR1 is SGHVS, CDR2 FNYEAQ. The V segment lost 1 base and the J segment 3 bases; nucleotides outside the gene matches: 6. The CDR3 contains 16 residues. Here the CDR3 DNA reads TGTGCCAGCAGCTTAGATACTAGCGGGACCATCTACGAGCAGTACTTC. Protein product: CASSLDTSGTIYEQYF.

The chain is built from TRBV6-6 and TRBJ2-7, with no clear D. V was pared by 5 bases and J by 5 bases, with 10 bases between. The CDR3 loop spans 12 amino acids. Germline V gene data show CDR1 as MNHNY and CDR2 as SVGAGI (reference sequence). CDR3 sequence: CASSPVSDEQYF. The CDR3 DNA is TGTGCCAGCAGTCCGGTTAGTGACGAGCAGTACTTC.

The genes are TRBV18 and TRBJ1-1, with 9 bases fitting TRBD1. The CDR3 loop spans 16 amino acids. Trimming removed 3 bases from V and 5 bases from J; junction bases left unmatched: 10. Looked up from germline, CDR1 is KGHSH and CDR2 is LQKENI. The CDR3, as DNA: TGTGCCAGCTCACCCGTACAGGGGGCAAGGGGAACTGAAGCTTTCTTT. Protein: CASSPVQGARGTEAFF.

Turning to this clone: Other DNA sequences in this specimen translate into the identical CDR3. The chain uses TRBV28 and TRBJ1-4; D remains unclear. Germline CDR1 is MDHEN and CDR2 is SYDVKM. The CDR3 runs 14 residues. The germline V and J ends were trimmed by 3 bases and 5 bases, with 10 bases remaining between them. The CDR3 DNA reads as TGTGCCAGCAGTTTTAGACTCGTCAATGAAAAACTGTTTTTT. This translates into CASSFRLVNEKLFF.

This chain links TRBV7-9 with TRBJ2-2, with 12 bases aligning to TRBD2. V was clipped by 1 base and J by 0 bases; unmatched bases: 3. This CDR3 spans 18 amino acids. Germline-derived CDR1 and CDR2 are SEHNR and FQNEAQ (reference sequence). CDR3 bases: TGTGCCAGCAGCTTAGGGGGACTAGCGGGCGCGAACACCGGGGAGCTGTTTTTT. Amino acid sequence: CASSLGGLAGANTGELFF.

The rearrangement uses TRBV4-2 and TRBJ1-4; D gene unclear. Germline CDR1 LGHNA, CDR2 YNFKEQ. CDR3 length equals 18 residues. V lost 1 base to trimming and J lost 0 bases, with 15 bases between them. For the CDR3, the DNA is TGTGCCAGCAGCCAAGGATCCCTGGCGGTAGCAACTAATGAAAAACTGTTTTTT. Its translation: CASSQGSLAVATNEKLFF.

The V gene is TRBV6-5, the J gene TRBJ1-2; possible D gene TRBD1, 6 bases. Between the trimmed V and J ends, which lost 7 bases and 5 bases, there was a span of 14 bases. Germline values: CDR1 MNHEY, CDR2 SVGAGI. The CDR3 totals 13 residues. CDR3 sequence: CASTFVGGYGYTF. In DNA, the CDR3 is TGTGCCAGCACGTTTGTAGGGGGTTATGGCTACACCTTC.

The V call is TRBV6-2 or TRBV6-3, the J call TRBJ1-1, with D perhaps matching TRBD1 (5 bases). The germline V gene has CDR1 MNHEY and CDR2 SVGEGT. Trimming took 0 bases from V and 4 from J, leaving 9 bases between them. The CDR3 contains 14 residues. The CDR3 region has the DNA TGTGCCAGCAGTTACTCGCAGGGTTTCACTGAAGCTTTCTTT. The encoded protein is CASSYSQGFTEAFF.

The chain employs TRBV5-1 and TRBJ2-1; TRBD2 matches at 13 bases. The CDR3 runs 16 residues. CDR1 is SGHRS, CDR2 YFSETQ, per germline. V shed 2 bases, J shed 7 bases, and the junction held 6 bases outside the gene matches. The chain's CDR3 is CASSFTSGRAGNEQFF. In DNA, the CDR3 is TGCGCCAGCAGCTTTACTAGCGGGAGGGCAGGGAATGAGCAGTTCTTC.

The chain uses TRBV2 and TRBJ2-7, with a tentative D call TRBD2 (5 bases). Germline-derived CDR1 and CDR2 are SNHLY and FYNNEI. The CDR3 consists of 15 residues. V was pared by 3 bases and J by 0 bases, with 12 bases between. CDR3 sequence reads: CASSDGLARSYEQYF. In nucleotides, the CDR3 is TGTGCCAGCAGTGACGGGCTAGCCCGCTCCTACGAGCAGTACTTC.

The genes are TRBV7-3 and TRBJ2-3, with 12 nucleotides matching TRBD2. The V gene's germline CDR1 is SGHTA and CDR2 FQGTGA. The CDR3 is made up of 17 amino acids. V lost 0 bases and J lost 4; bases outside the gene matches: 5. The CDR3 nucleotides are TGTGCCAGCAGCTTAACGCGACTAGCGGGAGCGGCAGATACGCAGTATTTT. Amino acid sequence: CASSLTRLAGAADTQYF.

The gene calls are TRBV30 and TRBJ1-2, with 7 bases aligning to TRBD1. This CDR3 has 14 residues. Germline V gives CDR1 GTSNPN, CDR2 SVGIG (reference sequence). Trimming took 1 base from V and 4 from J; bases not matched to a gene: 6. The CDR3 is CAWSGLTGIYGYTF. The CDR3 DNA reads as TGTGCCTGGAGTGGCCTGACAGGGATCTATGGCTACACCTTC.

V and J are TRBV3-1 (or the pseudogene TRBV3-2) and TRBJ1-5, with a tentative D call TRBD1 (5 bases). Trimming left V 0 bases short and J 3 bases short, with 9 bases between. Germline lookup yields CDR1 LGHDT and CDR2 YNNKEL (reference sequence). The CDR3 contains 15 residues. CDR3 coding DNA: TGTGCCAGCAGCCAAGACGGGGGTGCCAATCAGCCCCAGCATTTT. Protein product: CASSQDGGANQPQHF.

The chain carries TRBV4-3 and TRBJ2-7; D is possibly TRBD2 (6 bases). Trimming shortened V by 1 base and J by 6 bases, and 22 bases separated the two germline ends. The CDR3 has 17 amino acids. CDR1 is LGHNA and CDR2 is YSLEER in the germline V gene. The CDR3 sequence is CASSQVTTQGRGGEQYF. The CDR3, as DNA: TGCGCCAGCAGCCAAGTGACGACCCAGGGAAGGGGAGGCGAGCAGTACTTC.

This clone was picked up a small number of times. The rearrangement uses TRBV5-4 and TRBJ2-1; 14 bases are shared with TRBD2. This CDR3 is 18 amino acids long. Germline trimming cut 3 bases from V and 7 bases from J; bases unmatched to any gene: 12. Germline CDR1 and CDR2: SGHNT and YYREEE (reference sequence). The CDR3 DNA sequence: TGTGCCAGCAGCTCCCGACTAGCGGGAGGGATGAGTGAAAATGAGCAGTTCTTC. This gives the protein CASSSRLAGGMSENEQFF.

The chain combines TRBV27 with TRBJ2-7; TRBD1 agrees at 11 bases. Germline loops: CDR1 MNHEY, CDR2 SMNVEV (reference sequence). Germline trimming cut 2 bases from V and 4 bases from J; bases unmatched to any gene: 4. This CDR3 is built from 15 residues. DNA of the CDR3: TGTGCCAGCAGTTTACAGGACAGGGGGCTGTACGAGCAGTACTTC. Translating it yields CASSLQDRGLYEQYF.